The rows below give T cell receptor beta chains drawn from one sample of a study of CD8+CD57+ T cells in acquired aplastic anemia. One entry per CDR3 protein, called by TCRdb with MiXCR from the reads. The sample has approximately 220,000 distinct CDR3 sequences; more than 45% are singletons. Sequenced: sorted CD4+, CD8+, or CD8+CD57+ T cells (not recorded which) from PBMCs. The receptors shown here come from a human donor with aplastic anemia. CDR3s include the opening cysteine and the closing phenylalanine or tryptophan. Fields, in order: clone size, V gene, J gene, D gene, CDR3 protein, CDR3 DNA. A D gene is named only where the DNA matches it firmly. Clone size, where shown, is once, few, many, or a class for clones that have expanded.

>NA|TRBV9|TRBJ1-4|NA
CASSVSGGKLYEKLFF
TGTGCCAGCAGCGTATCGGGAGGGAAGTTATATGAAAAACTGTTTTTT
>few|TRBV19|TRBJ1-1|NA
CASSIGLQGGEAFF
TGTGCCAGTAGTATAGGGCTACAGGGCGGTGAAGCTTTCTTT
>many|TRBV5-6|TRBJ1-6|NA
CASSSIKTEYSYNSPLHF
TGTGCCAGCAGCTCGATCAAGACAGAATACTCCTATAATTCACCCCTCCACTTT
>NA|TRBV30|TRBJ2-7|NA
CAWRDRGGDSYEQYF
TGTGCCTGGAGGGACCGCGGCGGAGACTCCTACGAGCAGTACTTC
>NA|TRBV6-5|TRBJ2-2|TRBD1
CASSYNARDRGRLGELFF
TGTGCCAGCAGTTACAATGCTCGGGACAGGGGGCGATTAGGGGAGCTGTTTTTT
>NA|TRBV29-1|TRBJ2-7|NA
CSVEVRTAAWGEQYF
TGCAGCGTTGAAGTTCGGACGGCTGCTTGGGGTGAGCAGTACTTC
>NA|TRBV7-6|TRBJ2-3|TRBD2
CASSTRGLAGETDTQYF
TGTGCCAGCAGCACAAGGGGACTAGCGGGAGAGACAGATACGCAGTATTTT
>NA|TRBV29-1|TRBJ1-1|NA
CSVRQDRITEAFF
TGCAGCGTTCGACAGGATCGGATCACTGAAGCTTTCTTT
>many|TRBV4-2|TRBJ2-7|TRBD2
CASSQNTRLAGGGEQYF
TGTGCCAGCAGCCAAAACACCCGACTAGCGGGGGGAGGAGAGCAGTACTTC
>NA|TRBV27|TRBJ1-1|NA
CASSTSNTEAFF
TGTGCCAGCAGTACCTCGAACACTGAAGCTTTCTTT
>many|TRBV7-8|TRBJ2-1|TRBD2
CASSWPAGEANYNEQFF
TGTGCCAGTTCTTGGCCAGCGGGAGAGGCTAATTACAATGAGCAGTTCTTC
>once|TRBV20-1|TRBJ1-6|NA
CSARDLMGSPLHF
TGCAGTGCTAGAGATCTAATGGGTTCACCCCTCCACTTT
>few|TRBV29-1|TRBJ1-6|NA
CSLRKGRRNSPLHF
TGCAGCCTAAGAAAAGGACGACGAAATTCACCCCTCCACTTT
>many|TRBV2|TRBJ1-1|NA
CASSEVNAGPEAFF
TGTGCCAGCAGTGAAGTTAACGCGGGGCCTGAAGCTTTCTTT
>NA|TRBV7-6|TRBJ2-3|TRBD2
CASSPRASGRGPDTQYF
TGTGCCAGCAGCCCTCGAGCGAGCGGGAGAGGCCCAGATACGCAGTATTTT
>NA|TRBV27|TRBJ1-4|NA
CASSLVRGLGEKLFF
TGTGCCAGCAGTTTAGTTCGGGGGCTGGGGGAAAAACTGTTTTTT
>NA|TRBV2|TRBJ1-2|NA
CASGGNYGYTF
TGTGCCAGCGGCGGTAACTATGGCTACACCTTC
>few|TRBV6-5|TRBJ2-6|TRBD1
CASTLTGSSGANVLTF
TGTGCCAGCACCTTGACAGGGAGCTCTGGGGCCAACGTCCTGACTTTC
>few|TRBV30|TRBJ1-2|NA
CAWRSLSGYNYGYTF
TGTGCCTGGAGATCGCTAAGCGGATATAACTATGGCTACACCTTC
>many|TRBV28|TRBJ1-1|NA
CASSLSRVTEAFF
TGTGCCAGCAGTTTATCGAGGGTCACTGAAGCTTTCTTT
>NA|TRBV24-1|TRBJ1-2|NA
CATSDTDRYYGYTF
TGTGCCACCAGTGACACCGACAGATACTATGGCTACACCTTC
>NA|TRBV7-6|TRBJ2-7|TRBD2
CASSISGTHRHEQYF
TGTGCCAGCAGCATAAGCGGGACCCACAGGCACGAGCAGTACTTC
>NA|TRBV2|TRBJ1-2|NA
CASSEYTTKVSSNYGYTF
TGTGCCAGCAGTGAATATACGACGAAGGTATCATCAAACTATGGCTACACCTTC
>NA|TRBV12-3/TRBV12-4|TRBJ1-2|NA
CASTPPTGYTF
TGTGCCAGCACCCCCCCAACAGGCTACACCTTC